This note documents a single T cell receptor beta chain sequence. This sample was included in a study of blood T cell repertoires in COVID-19. Study details: Italy, Spain and the United States were the sources of the convalescent and acute COVID-19 samples. Sources were T cells, B-cell-depleted T cells, or PBMCs; the material itself was cDNA or gDNA.

Authors' methods: Reference gene primers were amplified, and this amplification served to estimate nucleated cell counts. Assay: immunoSEQ multiplex PCR; the TCRdb copy retains only in-frame clones and omits some. V, J and clone size are taken as reported in that table, and D and trimming were inferred from the DNA itself. The data hold 91,000 or so clones, with roughly 89% observed a single time. Source material: peripheral blood. This sequence was found in a human donor in a cohort sampled during active COVID-19.

CDR3: CASSQGPRLAGGIGELFF. As DNA, the CDR3 is TGTGCCAGCAGCCAAGGGCCGAGACTAGCGGGGGGTATCGGGGAGCTGTTTTTT. The chain uses TRBV3-1 (or the pseudogene TRBV3-2) and TRBJ2-2, with TRBD2 matching 13 bases. This CDR3 has 18 amino acids. CDR1 and CDR2 from the germline V gene are LGHDT and YNNKEL (reference sequence). V was pared by 1 base and J by 7 bases, with 9 bases of the junction left unmatched.